The 8 T cell receptor beta chains presented below share a single source sample, sequenced in a study of blood T cell repertoires in COVID-19. Here immunoSEQ multiplex PCR was the method, and the copy in TCRdb shows in-frame clones only, minus some. The sample has 200,000 to 250,000 clones, about 88% seen once. Source material: peripheral blood. Receptors were obtained from a woman between 50 and 59 years old with COVID-19, enrolled during active disease.

The genes are TRBV19 and TRBJ1-6; 8 bases agree with TRBD1. The CDR3 sequence is 15 residues long. CDR1 is LNHDA, CDR2 SQIVND, per germline (reference sequence). Trimming took 5 bases from V and 7 from J; bases not matched to a gene: 7. CDR3 sequence: CASSRTGFDNSPLHF. DNA for the CDR3: TGTGCCAGTAGTCGGACAGGGTTTGACAATTCACCCCTCCACTTT.

Written as DNA, the CDR3 is TGTGCCAGTAGCCGGACTAGCGGGGTTTTCTACAATGAGCAGTTCTTC. Amino acids: CASSRTSGVFYNEQFF. The V call is TRBV19, the J call TRBJ2-1, with 12 bases matching TRBD2. CDR3 length: 16 amino acids. V dropped 6 bases and J dropped 3; count of bases not matched to a gene: 6. Germline V CDR1 and CDR2: LNHDA, SQIVND (reference sequence).

In its sample, this clone was seen a few times. This chain links TRBV7-3 with TRBJ2-2; no clear D. Germline values: CDR1 SGHTA, CDR2 FQGTGA. The CDR3 consists of 15 residues. V lost 5 bases, J lost 1 base, and 11 bases lay in between. The CDR3 sequence: CASSLTNKNTGELFF. CDR3 DNA: TGTGCCAGCAGCCTGACAAACAAGAACACCGGGGAGCTGTTTTTT.

The genes are TRBV30 and TRBJ2-7; TRBD1 might be the D (5 bases). The CDR3 is 11 amino acids. In germline, CDR1 is GTSNPN, CDR2 SVGIG (reference sequence). Trimming stripped 2 bases from V and 7 bases from J, with 9 bases between. CDR3 sequence reads: CAWSYRFEQYF. CDR3 bases: TGTGCCTGGAGTTACAGGTTTGAGCAGTACTTC.

The rearrangement joins TRBV21-1 to TRBJ2-1; the table's D call TRBD1 went unverified against the DNA. TRBV21-1 is recorded as a pseudogene. The CDR3 spans 15 residues. The CDR3 DNA sequence: TGTGCCAGCAGCAAAGTGGACAGGGAATACAATGAGCAGTTCTTC. Translating gives CASSKVDREYNEQFF.

The chain is built from TRBV30 and TRBJ1-1, with D maybe TRBD1 (6 bases). V shed 7 bases and J shed 0 bases, with 18 bases lying between them. The CDR3 loop spans 15 amino acids. CDR1 is GTSNPN and CDR2 is SVGIG in the germline V gene (reference sequence). The CDR3 DNA reads as TGTGCCTCGGGTACCCGGACAGCTATGAACACTGAAGCTTTCTTT. Its protein is CASGTRTAMNTEAFF. The full variable domain, in which reference TRBV30 and TRBJ1-1 provide the parts outside the CDR3, is SQTIHQWPATLVQPVGSPLSLECTVEGTSNPNLYWYRQAAGRGLQLLFYSVGIGQISSEVPQNLSASRPQDRQFILSSKKLLLSDSGFYLCASGTRTAMNTEAFFGQGTRLTVV.

The chain recombines TRBV7-9 with TRBJ1-4; 8 nucleotides match TRBD1. The germline V gene has CDR1 SEHNR and CDR2 FQNEAQ (reference sequence). The CDR3 spans 15 residues. J lost 8 bases, V lost 1 base, and 6 bases had no gene match. The CDR3 region has the DNA TGTGCCAGCAGCTTAGGACAGGGGTTCGGAGAAAAACTGTTTTTT. Translating gives CASSLGQGFGEKLFF.

The chain joins TRBV5-1 to TRBJ2-3; 8 nucleotides agree with TRBD2. Germline-derived CDR1 and CDR2 are SGHRS and YFSETQ. The CDR3 is 15 amino acids. Trimming cost V 4 bases and J 3 bases; bases outside gene matches: 7. This CDR3 is CASSPREGATDTQYF. In DNA form, the CDR3 reads TGCGCCAGCAGCCCCCGGGAGGGCGCGACAGATACGCAGTATTTT.